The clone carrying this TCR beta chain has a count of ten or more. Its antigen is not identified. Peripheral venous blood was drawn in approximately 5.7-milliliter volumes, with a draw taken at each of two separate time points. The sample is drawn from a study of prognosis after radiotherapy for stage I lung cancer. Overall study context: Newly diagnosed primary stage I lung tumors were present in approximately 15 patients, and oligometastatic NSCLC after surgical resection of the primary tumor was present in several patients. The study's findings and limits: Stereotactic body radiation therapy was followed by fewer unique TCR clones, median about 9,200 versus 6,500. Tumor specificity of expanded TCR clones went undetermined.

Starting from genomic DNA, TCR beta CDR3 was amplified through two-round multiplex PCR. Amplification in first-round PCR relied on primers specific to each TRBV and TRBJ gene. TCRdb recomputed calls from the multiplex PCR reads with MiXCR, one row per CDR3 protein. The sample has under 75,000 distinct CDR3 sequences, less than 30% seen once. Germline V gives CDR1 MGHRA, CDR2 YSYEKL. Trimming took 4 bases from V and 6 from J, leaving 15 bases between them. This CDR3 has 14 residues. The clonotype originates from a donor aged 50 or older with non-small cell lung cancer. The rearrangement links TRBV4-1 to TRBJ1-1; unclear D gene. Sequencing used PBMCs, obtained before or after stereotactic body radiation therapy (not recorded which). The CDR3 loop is CASSLEGRVAEAFF. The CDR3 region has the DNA TGCGCCAGCAGCCTGGAAGGTAGGGTAGCTGAAGCTTTCTTT.